The 5 T cell receptor beta chains presented below share a single source sample, sequenced in a study of blood T cells in healthy people across ages. For the second PCR, which ran for 7 to 11 cycles, a sample-barcoded 5' primer and a J-beta primer mix were used. TCRdb ran MiXCR on the 5' RACE reads and lists one entry per CDR3 protein. The table records approximately 940,000 distinct CDR3 sequences, 45% to 50% of them present only once. The sample consisted of blood. Receptors originate from a man between 25 and 39 years old in good health.

This clonotype was found a few times. The chain carries TRBV20-1 and TRBJ2-1, with 8 nucleotides matching TRBD2. V was pared by 6 bases and J by 8 bases, with 18 bases of the junction left unmatched. This CDR3 contains 16 residues. The germline gives CDR1 DFQATT, CDR2 SNEGSKA (reference sequence). In DNA form, the CDR3 reads TGCAGTGCCCCTCAGGGGCGGGGGGCCGCTTATGATGAGCAGTTCTTC. Residues: CSAPQGRGAAYDEQFF.

The CDR3 spells CASSQDAEYSNQPQHF. The CDR3 nucleotides are TGCGCCAGCAGCCAAGACGCGGAGTATAGCAATCAGCCCCAGCATTTT. The chain combines TRBV4-3 with TRBJ1-5; no reliable D call. V gave up 0 bases and J gave up 0 bases, with 9 bases separating them. Germline-derived CDR1 and CDR2 are LGHNA and YSLEER. This CDR3 spans 16 amino acids.

The chain is built from TRBV5-1 and TRBJ2-2; D remains unclear. CDR1 and CDR2 from the germline V gene are SGHRS and YFSETQ. The CDR3 sequence is 15 residues long. V dropped 0 bases and J dropped 5 bases, with 11 bases sitting between them. CDR3 sequence: CASSLDGHGTGELFF. CDR3 nucleotides: TGCGCCAGCAGCTTGGACGGGCATGGGACCGGGGAGCTGTTTTTT.

The rearrangement joins TRBV20-1 to TRBJ1-3; D remains ambiguous. CDR1 is DFQATT, CDR2 SNEGSKA, per germline (reference sequence). CDR3 length: 16 amino acids. V was shortened by 6 bases and J by 0 bases, with 18 bases between the two germline ends. The CDR3 region is CSAPLVSSYSGNTIYF. CDR3 DNA: TGCAGTGCCCCCCTAGTCAGTAGTTACTCTGGAAACACCATATATTTT.

V is TRBV28 and J is TRBJ2-5; weak D call: TRBD2 (5 bases). The J call may be in error: the DNA end matches TRBJ2-7 better. This CDR3 is built from 14 residues. The germline CDR1 and CDR2 sequences are MDHEN and SYDVKM. The DNA for the CDR3 is TGTGCCAGCAGCCCGGTTCTTAGCGACCGCGAGCAGTACTTC. As protein: CASSPVLSDREQYF.